The clone carrying this TCR beta chain was counted a few times. The source of the sample is a study of T cells in Graves' hyperthyroidism and ophthalmopathy. RNA transcripts gave rise to amplified TCR beta CDR3 regions. The HTBI primer set drove a first-round RT-PCR of the TCR CDR3. TCRdb redid the calling of the multiplex PCR reads with MiXCR, one entry per CDR3 protein. The sample has more than 250,000 distinct CDR3 sequences, around 15% seen once; the top ten hold 30%. Germline CDR1 reads SGHDN; CDR2 reads FVKESK. The J segment lost 8 bases and the V segment lost 4 bases, leaving 7 bases of the junction unmatched. The CDR3 is 13 amino acids.

This receptor was taken from a woman aged 50 to 65 with Graves' hyperthyroidism that later progressed to Graves' ophthalmopathy. Sequences were obtained from blood. The rearrangement links TRBV14 to TRBJ1-2; 7 bases are shared with TRBD1. CDR3 in DNA: TGTGCCAGCAGCCTCTTAACAGGGGTCGGCTACACCTTC. Encoded protein: CASSLLTGVGYTF.